A selection of T cell receptor beta chains follows, all from one sample in a study of blood T cells in healthy people across ages. MiXCR, applied by TCRdb to the 5' RACE reads, yields one record per CDR3 protein. The sample holds some 1.5 million distinct CDR3 sequences, about 30% seen once. Material: blood. The receptor source for this set is a woman aged 25-40 years in good health. The conserved cysteine and the conserved F or W are not part of the CDR3 here.

CDR3 protein: SARTSEAGGSQETQY
J gene: TRBJ2-5
V gene: TRBV20-1

CDR3 protein: AWTGTDSFYEQY
J gene: TRBJ2-7
V gene: TRBV30

CDR3 protein: ASSLTGLEIGYT
J gene: TRBJ1-2
V gene: TRBV5-1

CDR3 protein: SVWDNEQF
J gene: TRBJ2-1
V gene: TRBV29-1

CDR3 protein: ACRVYGTEAF
J gene: TRBJ1-1
V gene: TRBV6-6

CDR3 protein: ASSQGWGSGSDEQF
J gene: TRBJ2-1
V gene: TRBV4-3

CDR3 protein: ASSLEDRGDRKGYT
J gene: TRBJ1-2
V gene: TRBV7-9

CDR3 protein: SAPEHNEQF
J gene: TRBJ2-1
V gene: TRBV20-1

CDR3 protein: ASSPGRVDEQF
J gene: TRBJ2-1
V gene: TRBV7-2

CDR3 protein: SATDTGNSPLH
J gene: TRBJ1-6
V gene: TRBV20-1

CDR3 protein: AGSTTGGLADTQY
J gene: TRBJ2-3
V gene: TRBV12-3/TRBV12-4

CDR3 protein: ASSPTRESCYEQF
J gene: TRBJ2-1
V gene: TRBV12-3/TRBV12-4

CDR3 protein: ATSDFSGGARDEQF
J gene: TRBJ2-1
V gene: TRBV24-1

CDR3 protein: AGGWTSVETQY
J gene: TRBJ2-5
V gene: TRBV12-5

CDR3 protein: SVTQGNDYGYT
J gene: TRBJ1-2
V gene: TRBV29-1

CDR3 protein: ASELGQRIFNQPQH
J gene: TRBJ1-5
V gene: TRBV5-1

CDR3 protein: ASSPSQREETQY
J gene: TRBJ2-5
V gene: TRBV18

CDR3 protein: ASSLKARRVGIDEQY
J gene: TRBJ2-7
V gene: TRBV7-9

CDR3 protein: ASSGGGGETQY
J gene: TRBJ2-5
V gene: TRBV7-2

CDR3 protein: ASSRLIDRKDNSPLH
J gene: TRBJ1-6
V gene: TRBV4-1

CDR3 protein: ASQSGTGMYNEQF
J gene: TRBJ2-1
V gene: TRBV5-1

CDR3 protein: ASSGRYSYEQY
J gene: TRBJ2-7
V gene: TRBV25-1

CDR3 protein: ASQRGGSYNEQF
J gene: TRBJ2-1
V gene: TRBV6-6

CDR3 protein: SALPPGTGAGYT
J gene: TRBJ1-2
V gene: TRBV20-1

CDR3 protein: ASGLTSGRYNEQF
J gene: TRBJ2-1
V gene: TRBV7-9

CDR3 protein: ASSAAGTGLINEKLF
J gene: TRBJ1-4
V gene: TRBV5-6

CDR3 protein: SARGRLDRGKNNEQF
J gene: TRBJ2-1
V gene: TRBV20-1

CDR3 protein: ASGGDRGQETQY
J gene: TRBJ2-5
V gene: TRBV12-3/TRBV12-4

CDR3 protein: ASSSPSGLAGGPGGY
J gene: TRBJ2-5
V gene: TRBV7-2

CDR3 protein: ASSATGLQETQY
J gene: TRBJ2-5
V gene: TRBV7-2

CDR3 protein: ASNPPHEQY
J gene: NA
V gene: TRBV6-1

CDR3 protein: ASSYPSPTGELF
J gene: TRBJ2-2
V gene: TRBV7-2

CDR3 protein: ASTRTNLDTEAF
J gene: TRBJ1-1
V gene: TRBV5-1

CDR3 protein: ASSLDPTGTYYGYT
J gene: TRBJ1-2
V gene: TRBV7-2

CDR3 protein: AISASPLANTEAF
J gene: TRBJ1-1
V gene: TRBV10-3

CDR3 protein: ASSQPDAGLSYNEQF
J gene: TRBJ2-1
V gene: TRBV4-1

CDR3 protein: SARVPSGDADTQY
J gene: TRBJ2-3
V gene: TRBV20-1

CDR3 protein: SVEGRPGYEQY
J gene: TRBJ2-7
V gene: TRBV29-1

CDR3 protein: ASSLDATYITYEQY
J gene: TRBJ2-7
V gene: TRBV3-1

CDR3 protein: ASSHQTGPGELF
J gene: TRBJ2-2
V gene: TRBV11-2

CDR3 protein: ASSFRTAALEQY
J gene: TRBJ2-7
V gene: TRBV5-1

CDR3 protein: SARDLSYEQY
J gene: TRBJ2-7
V gene: TRBV20-1

CDR3 protein: ASSPPGRTKETQY
J gene: TRBJ2-5
V gene: TRBV18

CDR3 protein: ASREDGTQY
J gene: TRBJ2-5
V gene: TRBV7-2

CDR3 protein: ASGPNVGGLGYEQY
J gene: TRBJ2-7
V gene: TRBV5-1

CDR3 protein: SASQGILETQY
J gene: TRBJ2-5
V gene: TRBV20-1

CDR3 protein: ASGAPQGATYEQY
J gene: TRBJ2-7
V gene: TRBV6-4

CDR3 protein: SARGSGRKGQPQH
J gene: TRBJ1-5
V gene: TRBV20-1